A single T cell receptor (beta chain) is shown here with its context. What it binds is unknown. V dropped 5 bases and J dropped 6 bases, with 16 bases sitting between them. This CDR3 is built from 14 residues. The germline CDR1 and CDR2 sequences are MNHEY and SVGAGI. The sample originates from a study of T cell responses to AZD1222 COVID-19 vaccine. Here immunoSEQ multiplex PCR was the method, and the copy in TCRdb shows in-frame clones only, minus some. This table holds about 31,000 clones, roughly 90% found once. Study-level points and caveats: The number of AZD1222 recipients seropositive at baseline was only five or six. Following two doses of AZD1222, Spike-specific TCR breadth and depth rose. Regions left unmutated in variants are reportedly the target of nearly half of spike-specific TCRs.

The receptor was isolated from an adult who received the AZD1222 COVID-19 vaccine. Sequenced here: peripheral blood, sampled 28 days after the second AZD1222 dose. This chain connects TRBV6-5 to TRBJ1-2; the D gene is possibly TRBD1 (6 bases). The CDR3 nucleotides are TGTGCCAGCAGTAACCCGGGACACATCAATGGCTACACCTTC. It is translated as CASSNPGHINGYTF.